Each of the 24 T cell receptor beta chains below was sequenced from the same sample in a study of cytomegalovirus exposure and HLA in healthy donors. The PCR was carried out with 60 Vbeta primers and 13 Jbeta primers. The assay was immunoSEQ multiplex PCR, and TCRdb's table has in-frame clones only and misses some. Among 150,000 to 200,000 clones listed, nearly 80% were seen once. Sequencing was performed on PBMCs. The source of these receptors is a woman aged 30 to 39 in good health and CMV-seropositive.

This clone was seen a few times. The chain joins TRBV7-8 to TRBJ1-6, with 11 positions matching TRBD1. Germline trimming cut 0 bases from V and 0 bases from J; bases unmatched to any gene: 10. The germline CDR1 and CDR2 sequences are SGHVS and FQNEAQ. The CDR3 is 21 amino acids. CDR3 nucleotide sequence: TGTGCCAGCAGCTTAGCGAACCGGGGACAGGGGGGAGTCTCCTATAATTCACCCCTCCACTTT. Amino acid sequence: CASSLANRGQGGVSYNSPLHF.

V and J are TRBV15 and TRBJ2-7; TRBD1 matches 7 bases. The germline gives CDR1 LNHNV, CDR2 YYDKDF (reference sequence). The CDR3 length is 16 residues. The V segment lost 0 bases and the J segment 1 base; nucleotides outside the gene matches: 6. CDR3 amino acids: CATSRDKGAQSYEQYF. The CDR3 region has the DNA TGTGCCACCAGCAGAGATAAGGGGGCTCAGTCCTACGAGCAGTACTTC.

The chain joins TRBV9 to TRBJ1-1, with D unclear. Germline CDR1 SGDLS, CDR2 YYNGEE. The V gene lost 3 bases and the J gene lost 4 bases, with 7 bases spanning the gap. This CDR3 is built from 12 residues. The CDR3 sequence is CASSALRTEAFF. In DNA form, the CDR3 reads TGTGCCAGCAGCGCCCTTCGCACTGAAGCTTTCTTT.

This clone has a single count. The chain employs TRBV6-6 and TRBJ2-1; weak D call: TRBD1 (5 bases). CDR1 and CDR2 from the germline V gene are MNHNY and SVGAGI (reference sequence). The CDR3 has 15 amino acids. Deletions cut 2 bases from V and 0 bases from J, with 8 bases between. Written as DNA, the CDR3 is TGTGCCAGCAGTTACCTCCAGGGCTCCTACAATGAGCAGTTCTTC. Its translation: CASSYLQGSYNEQFF.

CDR3 in amino acids: CASSLWASGNTIYF. For the CDR3, the DNA is TGTGCCAGCAGCTTGTGGGCCTCTGGAAACACCATATATTTT. The chain couples TRBV5-4 to TRBJ1-3; D not certain. This CDR3 spans 14 amino acids. The V gene lost 1 base and the J gene lost 0 bases, with 5 bases spanning the gap. Germline V CDR1 and CDR2: SGHNT, YYREEE (reference sequence).

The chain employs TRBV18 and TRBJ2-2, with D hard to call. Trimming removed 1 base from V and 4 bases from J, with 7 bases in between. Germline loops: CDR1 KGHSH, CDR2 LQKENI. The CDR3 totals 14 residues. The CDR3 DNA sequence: TGTGCCAGCTCACCACGCGATGGCACCGGGGAGCTGTTTTTT. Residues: CASSPRDGTGELFF.

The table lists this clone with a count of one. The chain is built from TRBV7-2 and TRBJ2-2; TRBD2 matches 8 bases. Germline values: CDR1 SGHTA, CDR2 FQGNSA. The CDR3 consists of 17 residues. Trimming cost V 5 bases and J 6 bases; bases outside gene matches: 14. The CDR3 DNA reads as TGTGCCAGCAGCCCCGGCGGGAGGCTTGGGGGTTCCGGGGAGCTGTTTTTT. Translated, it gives CASSPGGRLGGSGELFF.

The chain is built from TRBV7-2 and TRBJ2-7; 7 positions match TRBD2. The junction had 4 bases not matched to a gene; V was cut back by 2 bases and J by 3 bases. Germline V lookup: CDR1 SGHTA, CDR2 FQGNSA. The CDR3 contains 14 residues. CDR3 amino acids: CASSLRTSNYEQYF. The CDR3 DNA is TGTGCCAGCAGCTTACGGACTAGTAACTACGAGCAGTACTTC.

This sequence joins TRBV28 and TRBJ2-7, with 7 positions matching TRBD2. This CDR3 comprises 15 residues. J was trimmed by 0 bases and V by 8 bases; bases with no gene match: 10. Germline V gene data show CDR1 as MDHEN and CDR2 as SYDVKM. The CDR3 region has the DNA TGTGCCAGCCACCCTCGGGGGGACGGCTCCTACGAGCAGTACTTC. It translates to CASHPRGDGSYEQYF.

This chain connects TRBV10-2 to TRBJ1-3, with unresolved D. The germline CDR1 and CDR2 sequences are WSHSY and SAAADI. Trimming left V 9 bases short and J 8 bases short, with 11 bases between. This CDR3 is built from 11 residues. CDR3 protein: CASFQAYTIYF. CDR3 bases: TGCGCCAGTTTTCAGGCGTACACCATATATTTT.

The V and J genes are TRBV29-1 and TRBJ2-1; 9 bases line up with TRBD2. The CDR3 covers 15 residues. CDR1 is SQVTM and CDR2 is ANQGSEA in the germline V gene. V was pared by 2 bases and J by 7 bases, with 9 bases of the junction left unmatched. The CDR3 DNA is TGCAGCGTTGAACCTGCGCTAGCGGGAAGGAATGAGCAGTTCTTC. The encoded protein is CSVEPALAGRNEQFF.

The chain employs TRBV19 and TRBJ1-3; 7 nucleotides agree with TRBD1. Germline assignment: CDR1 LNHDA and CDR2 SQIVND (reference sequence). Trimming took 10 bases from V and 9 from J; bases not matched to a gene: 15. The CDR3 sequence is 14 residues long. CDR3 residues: CATKLGQRGRTIYF. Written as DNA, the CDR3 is TGTGCCACCAAGTTGGGACAGCGCGGTCGCACCATATATTTT.

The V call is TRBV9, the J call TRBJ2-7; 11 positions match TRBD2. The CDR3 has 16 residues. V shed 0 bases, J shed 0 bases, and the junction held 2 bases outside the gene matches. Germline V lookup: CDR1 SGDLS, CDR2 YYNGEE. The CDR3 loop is CASSVEGTSGSYEQYF. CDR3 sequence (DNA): TGTGCCAGCAGCGTAGAGGGGACTAGCGGCTCCTACGAGCAGTACTTC.

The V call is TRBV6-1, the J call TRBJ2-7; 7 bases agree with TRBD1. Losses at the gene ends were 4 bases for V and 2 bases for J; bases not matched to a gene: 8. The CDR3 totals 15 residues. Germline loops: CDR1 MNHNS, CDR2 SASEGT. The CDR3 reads CASSGTGTETYEQYF. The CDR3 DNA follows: TGTGCCAGCAGTGGTACCGGGACAGAGACCTACGAGCAGTACTTC.

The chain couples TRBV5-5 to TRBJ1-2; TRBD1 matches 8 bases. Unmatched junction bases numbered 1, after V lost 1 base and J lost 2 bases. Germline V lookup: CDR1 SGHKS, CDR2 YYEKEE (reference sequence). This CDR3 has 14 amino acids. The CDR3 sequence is CASSLRTGNYGYTF. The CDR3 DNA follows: TGTGCCAGCAGCTTGAGGACAGGGAACTATGGCTACACCTTC.

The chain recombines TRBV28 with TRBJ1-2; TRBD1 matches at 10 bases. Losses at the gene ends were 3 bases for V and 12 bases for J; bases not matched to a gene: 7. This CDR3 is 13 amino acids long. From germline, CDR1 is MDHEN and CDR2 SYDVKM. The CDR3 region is CASSFIGTGDHTF. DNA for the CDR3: TGTGCCAGCAGTTTCATCGGGACAGGGGATCACACCTTC.

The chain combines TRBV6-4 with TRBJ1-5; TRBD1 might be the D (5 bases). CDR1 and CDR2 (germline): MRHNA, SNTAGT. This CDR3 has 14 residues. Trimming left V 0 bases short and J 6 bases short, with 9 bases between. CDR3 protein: CASSDSGRGQPQHF. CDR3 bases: TGTGCCAGCAGTGACTCGGGGAGGGGTCAGCCCCAGCATTTT.

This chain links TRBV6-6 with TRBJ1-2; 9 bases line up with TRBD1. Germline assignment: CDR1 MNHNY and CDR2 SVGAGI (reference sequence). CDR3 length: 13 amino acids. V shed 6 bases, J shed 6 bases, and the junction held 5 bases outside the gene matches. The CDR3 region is CASRGQGVDGYTF. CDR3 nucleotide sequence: TGTGCCAGCAGGGGACAGGGAGTGGATGGCTACACCTTC.

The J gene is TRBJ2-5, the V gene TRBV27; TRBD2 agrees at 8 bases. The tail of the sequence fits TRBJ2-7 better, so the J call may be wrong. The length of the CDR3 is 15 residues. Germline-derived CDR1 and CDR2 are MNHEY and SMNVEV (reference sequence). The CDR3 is CASSLFSGMSYEQYF. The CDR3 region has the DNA TGTGCCAGCAGTTTATTTAGCGGGATGTCCTACGAGCAGTACTTC.

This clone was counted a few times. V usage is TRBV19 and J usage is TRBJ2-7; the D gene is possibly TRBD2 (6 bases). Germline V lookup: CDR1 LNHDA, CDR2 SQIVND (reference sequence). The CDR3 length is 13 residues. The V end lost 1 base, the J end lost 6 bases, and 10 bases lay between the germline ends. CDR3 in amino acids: CASSIGDFSEQYF. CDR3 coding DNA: TGTGCCAGTAGTATAGGGGACTTCAGCGAGCAGTACTTC.

The CDR3 region has the DNA TGTGCCAGCAGCTTAGGGGTAGCGGGGGCTGCGAAGTTCTTC. Residues: CASSLGVAGAAKFF. The gene calls are TRBV11-2 and TRBJ2-1, with 9 bases that match TRBD2. The CDR3 is made up of 14 amino acids. After removal of 1 base from V and 14 bases from J, the junction contained 9 bases not matched to a gene. Germline V CDR1 and CDR2: SGHAT, FQNNGV.

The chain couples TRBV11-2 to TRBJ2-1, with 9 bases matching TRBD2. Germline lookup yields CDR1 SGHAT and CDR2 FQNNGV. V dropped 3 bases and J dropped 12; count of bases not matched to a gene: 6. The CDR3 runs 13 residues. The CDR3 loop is CASSFSGSWGQFF. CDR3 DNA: TGTGCCAGCAGCTTTAGCGGGAGCTGGGGGCAGTTCTTC.

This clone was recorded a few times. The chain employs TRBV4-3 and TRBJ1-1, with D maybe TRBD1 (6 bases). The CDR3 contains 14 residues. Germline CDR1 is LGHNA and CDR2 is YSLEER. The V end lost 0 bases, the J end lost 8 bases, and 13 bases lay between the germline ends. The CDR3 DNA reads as TGCGCCAGCAGCCAAGAATATGGACAGACCGAAGCTTTCTTT. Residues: CASSQEYGQTEAFF.

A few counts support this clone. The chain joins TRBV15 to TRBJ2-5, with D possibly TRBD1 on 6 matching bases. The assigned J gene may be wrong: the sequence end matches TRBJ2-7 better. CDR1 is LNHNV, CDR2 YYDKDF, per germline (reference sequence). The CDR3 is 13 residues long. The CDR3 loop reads CATSKRPGAEQYF. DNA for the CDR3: TGTGCCACCAGTAAGAGGCCAGGGGCCGAGCAGTACTTC.